A single sample is the source of the 11 T cell receptor beta chains below, sequenced in a study of low-dose radiotherapy and immunotherapy resistance in tumors. TRAV and TRBV primers primed cDNA for both TCRalpha and TCRbeta. TCR amplification ran approximately 22 PCR cycles using constant-region and V-primer adapter primers. In TCRdb, the reads were re-called with MiXCR into one record per CDR3 protein. The repertoire includes about 12,000 distinct CDR3 sequences, 76% of them detected once, and approximately 3.6% sits in the top ten. The receptor set was obtained from a human donor with advanced metastatic prostate, ovarian, gallbladder or colorectal cancer (not recorded which). This table probably holds off-target reads from a library built for another chain.

The chain joins TRBV5-4 to TRBJ2-2; TRBD2 might be the D (6 bases). V lost 5 bases, J lost 3 bases, and 11 bases lay in between. Germline values: CDR1 SGHNT, CDR2 YYREEE (reference sequence). This CDR3 has 14 amino acids. CDR3 sequence (DNA): TGTGCCAGCAGACAGGAGGGCTACACCGGGGAGCTGTTTTTT. This sequence encodes CASRQEGYTGELFF.

The chain couples TRBV15 to TRBJ1-5, with D possibly TRBD1 on 5 matching bases. Per the germline V gene, CDR1 is LNHNV and CDR2 is YYDKDF (reference sequence). Trimming cost V 0 bases and J 6 bases, with 9 bases left between them. The CDR3 has 14 amino acids. The CDR3 nucleotides read TGTGCCACCAGCAGAGATACAGGCACTCAGCCCCAGCATTTT. Its translation is CATSRDTGTQPQHF.

The V gene is TRBV28, the J gene TRBJ1-1; D is unclear. The ends were cut back, 2 bases at V and 9 bases at J, with 10 bases in the middle. Germline CDR1 is MDHEN and CDR2 is SYDVKM. This CDR3 is 12 amino acids long. CDR3 bases: TGTGCCAGCAGTTTACCCGCCAGAAAAGCTTTCTTT. Its protein is CASSLPARKAFF.

The rearrangement uses TRBV28 and TRBJ1-2, with D tentatively TRBD1 (5 bases). The germline CDR1 and CDR2 sequences are MDHEN and SYDVKM. The V end lost 5 bases, the J end lost 7 bases, and 17 bases lay between the germline ends. The CDR3 consists of 14 residues. The CDR3 nucleotides are TGTGCCAGCAGTCTCGTCCGGGACCCACTTGGCTACACCTTC. Amino acids: CASSLVRDPLGYTF.

This chain connects TRBV20-1 to TRBJ2-4, with TRBD1 identical over 10 bases. The CDR3 runs 17 residues. The J segment lost 0 bases and the V segment lost 6 bases, leaving 11 bases of the junction unmatched. Looked up from germline, CDR1 is DFQATT and CDR2 is SNEGSKA (reference sequence). CDR3 sequence (DNA): TGCAGTGCGTTTCCGGGACAGGGGCCCTTAGCCAAAAACATTCAGTACTTC. It translates to CSAFPGQGPLAKNIQYF.

V is TRBV28 and J is TRBJ2-7, with D perhaps matching TRBD1 (6 bases). Germline lookup yields CDR1 MDHEN and CDR2 SYDVKM. V was trimmed by 8 bases and J by 3 bases, leaving 17 bases between them. This CDR3 spans 14 amino acids. CDR3 nucleotide sequence: TGTGCCAGCTCTAGACTTGGACAGATCTACGAGCAGTACTTC. Translated, it gives CASSRLGQIYEQYF. Drawing the rest from reference TRBV28 and TRBJ2-7, the complete variable domain is DVKVTQSSRYLVKRTGEKVFLECVQDMDHENMFWYRQDPGLGLRLIYFSYDVKMKEKGDIPEGYSVSREKKERFSLILESASTNQTSMYLCASSRLGQIYEQYFGPGTRLTVT.

This rearrangement joins TRBV4-1 to TRBJ2-7; 10 bases align to TRBD2. Trimming removed 4 bases from V and 7 bases from J; junction bases left unmatched: 13. Germline loops: CDR1 MGHRA, CDR2 YSYEKL. The CDR3 contains 16 residues. The CDR3 reads CASSRLPLAGVSEQYF. CDR3 nucleotide sequence: TGCGCCAGCAGCCGACTTCCCCTAGCGGGAGTATCTGAGCAGTACTTC.

This clonotype was seen a few times. This chain uses TRBV29-1 with TRBJ2-7; the D gene is possibly TRBD2 (6 bases). CDR1 and CDR2 from the germline V gene are SQVTM and ANQGSEA. The CDR3 contains 13 residues. With 3 bases removed from V and 3 bases from J, the gap between germline ends came to 12 bases. The CDR3 here is CSVEVGRDYEQYF. The CDR3 DNA follows: TGCAGCGTTGAGGTAGGGCGGGACTACGAGCAGTACTTC.

This chain uses TRBV6-1 with TRBJ2-7, with 7 bases identical to TRBD1. V shed 0 bases and J 6 bases; nucleotides not matched to a gene: 8. The CDR3 totals 15 residues. CDR1 MNHNS and CDR2 SASEGT come from the germline V gene. The CDR3 DNA sequence: TGTGCCAGCAGTGAAGCGACAGGGAGTATCAGCGAGCAGTACTTC. Encoded protein: CASSEATGSISEQYF.

This clonotype was detected once. This chain uses TRBV28 with TRBJ2-1, with D possibly being TRBD2 (6 bases). This CDR3 contains 13 residues. V was pared by 5 bases and J by 7 bases, with 12 bases between. Germline values: CDR1 MDHEN, CDR2 SYDVKM. CDR3 bases: TGTGCCAGCAGTCCCGGGGGTCAGAATGAGCAGTTCTTC. Protein: CASSPGGQNEQFF.

The chain joins TRBV5-4 to TRBJ2-3; TRBD2 agrees at 10 bases. The germline gives CDR1 SGHNT, CDR2 YYREEE (reference sequence). There are 15 residues in the CDR3. The V and J ends lost 2 bases and 5 bases, in that order; junction bases with no gene match: 5. The CDR3 DNA sequence: TGTGCCAGCAGCTTAGCGGGAGGGCTTGAAGATACGCAGTATTTT. Amino acid sequence: CASSLAGGLEDTQYF. The whole variable domain, filled in from reference TRBV5-4 and TRBJ2-3, reads ETGVTQSPTHLIKTRGQQVTLRCSSQSGHNTVSWYQQALGQGPQFIFQYYREEENGRGNFPPRFSGLQFPNYSSELNVNALELDDSALYLCASSLAGGLEDTQYFGPGTRLTVL.